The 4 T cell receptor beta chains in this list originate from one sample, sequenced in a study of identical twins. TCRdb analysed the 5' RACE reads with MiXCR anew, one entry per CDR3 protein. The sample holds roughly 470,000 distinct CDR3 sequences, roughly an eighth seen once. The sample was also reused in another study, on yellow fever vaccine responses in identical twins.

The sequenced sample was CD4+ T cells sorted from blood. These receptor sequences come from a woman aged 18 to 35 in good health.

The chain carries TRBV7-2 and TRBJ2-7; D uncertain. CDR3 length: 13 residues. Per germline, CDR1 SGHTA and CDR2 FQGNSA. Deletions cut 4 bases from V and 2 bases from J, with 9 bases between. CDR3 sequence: CASSYPSTYEQYF. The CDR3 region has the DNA TGTGCCAGCAGCTACCCGTCAACCTACGAGCAGTACTTC.

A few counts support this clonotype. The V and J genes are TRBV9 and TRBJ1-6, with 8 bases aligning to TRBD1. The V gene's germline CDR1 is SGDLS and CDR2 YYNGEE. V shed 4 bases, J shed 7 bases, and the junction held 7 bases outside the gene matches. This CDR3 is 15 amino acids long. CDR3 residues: CASSPQGQVNSPLHF. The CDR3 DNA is TGTGCCAGCAGCCCACAGGGACAGGTGAATTCACCCCTCCACTTT.

CDR3 sequence: CASSLVRGDVNEQFF. CDR3 DNA: TGCGCCAGCAGCTTGGTTCGGGGAGATGTCAATGAGCAGTTCTTC. The chain couples TRBV5-1 to TRBJ2-1; perhaps TRBD2 as D (5 bases). Germline lookup yields CDR1 SGHRS and CDR2 YFSETQ. V lost 0 bases and J 6 bases, leaving 13 bases between the germline ends. The CDR3 runs to 15 residues.

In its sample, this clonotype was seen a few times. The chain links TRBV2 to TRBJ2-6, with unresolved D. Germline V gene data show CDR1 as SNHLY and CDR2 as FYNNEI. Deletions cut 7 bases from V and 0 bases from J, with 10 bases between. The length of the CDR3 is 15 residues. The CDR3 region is CASKFLHSGANVLTF. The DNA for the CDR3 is TGTGCCAGCAAGTTCTTACACTCTGGGGCCAACGTCCTGACTTTC.